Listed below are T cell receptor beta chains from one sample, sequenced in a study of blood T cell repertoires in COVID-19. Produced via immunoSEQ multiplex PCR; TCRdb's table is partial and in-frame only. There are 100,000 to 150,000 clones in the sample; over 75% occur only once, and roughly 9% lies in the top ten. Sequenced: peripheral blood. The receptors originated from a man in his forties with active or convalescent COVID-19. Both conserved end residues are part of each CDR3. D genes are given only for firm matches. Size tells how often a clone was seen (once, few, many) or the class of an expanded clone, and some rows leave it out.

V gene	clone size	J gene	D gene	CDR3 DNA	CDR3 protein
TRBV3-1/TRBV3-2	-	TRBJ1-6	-	TGTGCCAGCAGCCAAGAGGACAGAGATTCACCCCTCCACTTT	CASSQEDRDSPLHF
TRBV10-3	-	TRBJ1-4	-	TGTGCCATCAGTGAGAGGGGAAATGAAAAACTGTTTTTT	CAISERGNEKLFF
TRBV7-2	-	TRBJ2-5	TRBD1	TGTGCCAGCAGCGGAGCCGGACAGGGGGGCAGATTCGGGACCCAGTACTTC	CASSGAGQGGRFGTQYF
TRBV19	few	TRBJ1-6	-	TGTGCCAGTAGTCCCAGGACCGGGGGGAGCTCCTATAATTCACCCCTCCACTTT	CASSPRTGGSSYNSPLHF
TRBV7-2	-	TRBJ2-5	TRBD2	TGTGCCAGCAGCTTAGGGCGGGGGGTACAAGAGACCCAGTACTTC	CASSLGRGVQETQYF
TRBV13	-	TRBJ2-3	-	TGTGCCAGCAGTCAGGCCCCGGATACGCAGTATTTT	CASSQAPDTQYF
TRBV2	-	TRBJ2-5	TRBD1	TGTGCCAGCAGCAACGGACAGGGGGCGCAGGAGACCCAGTACTTC	CASSNGQGAQETQYF
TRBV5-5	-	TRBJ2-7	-	TGTGCCAGCGGGCTAGGGGACTCCACCGAGCAGTACTTC	CASGLGDSTEQYF
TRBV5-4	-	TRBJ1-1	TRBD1	TGTGCCAGCATGGGGACAGGGGAAGAAGCTTTCTTT	CASMGTGEEAFF
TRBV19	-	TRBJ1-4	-	TGTGCCAGTAGTACTGGGACTACCGGGGAAAAACTGTTTTTT	CASSTGTTGEKLFF
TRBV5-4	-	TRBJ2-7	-	TGTGCCAGCAGCTTGGACAGGTGGAGCTACGAGCAGTACTTC	CASSLDRWSYEQYF
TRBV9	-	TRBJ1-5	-	TGTGCCAGCAGCGTAGGCGAGGGGGAGACTCAGCCCCAGCATTTT	CASSVGEGETQPQHF
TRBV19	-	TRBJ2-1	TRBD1	TGTGCCAGTAGTCGACGACAGGGGGGGACCTCCAATGAGCAGTTCTTC	CASSRRQGGTSNEQFF
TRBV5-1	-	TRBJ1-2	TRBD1	TGCGCCAGCAGCTTGGGAACACAGGGGACTGGCTACACCTTC	CASSLGTQGTGYTF
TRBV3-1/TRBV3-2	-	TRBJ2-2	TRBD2	TGTGCCACCGGGGGGACTAGCGGGTTCCCCGGGCCCGGGGAGCTGTTTTTT	CATGGTSGFPGPGELFF
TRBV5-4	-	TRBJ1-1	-	TGTGCCAGCAGCTCCGCGGGGGGGCGTTTGGACACTGAAGCTTTCTTT	CASSSAGGRLDTEAFF
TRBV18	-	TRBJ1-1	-	TGTGCCAGCTCACCCCTAGAGGGGAACACTGAAGCTTTCTTT	CASSPLEGNTEAFF
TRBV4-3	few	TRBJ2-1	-	TGCGCCAGCAGCCAAGATGTGGGGACTTCCCTCAATGAGCAGTTCTTC	CASSQDVGTSLNEQFF
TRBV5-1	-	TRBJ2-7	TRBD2	TGCGCCAGCAGCTTGGACGGGGGGGCCGGTTACGAGCAGTACTTC	CASSLDGGAGYEQYF
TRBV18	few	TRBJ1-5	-	TGTGCCAGCTCAAAGGAGGGAGGAAGCAATCAGCCCCAGCATTTT	CASSKEGGSNQPQHF
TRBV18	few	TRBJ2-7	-	-	CASSQYFGGSYEQYF
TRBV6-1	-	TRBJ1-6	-	TGTGCCAGCAGTGAGAGCGGGGGTTCACCCCTCCACTTT	CASSESGGSPLHF
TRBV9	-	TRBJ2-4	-	TGTGCCAGCAGCGCATCCGGGACAATCGGCATTCAGTACTTC	CASSASGTIGIQYF
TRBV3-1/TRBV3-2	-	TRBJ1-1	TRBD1	TGTGCCAGCAGCCTGCCCGGGACAGGGAACACTGAAGCTTTCTTT	CASSLPGTGNTEAFF
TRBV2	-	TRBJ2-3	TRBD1	TGTGCCAGCAGTGGGGGACAGGGAGTCCGCACAGATACGCAGTATTTT	CASSGGQGVRTDTQYF
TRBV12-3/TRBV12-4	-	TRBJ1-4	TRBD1	TGTGCCAGCAGTGACAGGGACAATGAAAAACTGTTTTTT	CASSDRDNEKLFF
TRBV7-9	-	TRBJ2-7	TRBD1	TGTGCCAGCAGCTTAGCCAGGGGACAGGGTGGTAACGAGCAGTACTTC	CASSLARGQGGNEQYF
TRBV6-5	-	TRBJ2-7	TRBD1	TGTGCCAGCAGTTACCGGGACAGGGGCTCCTACGAGCAGTACTTC	CASSYRDRGSYEQYF
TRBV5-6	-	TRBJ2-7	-	TGTGCCAGCAGCTTGCCCGACAGCTCTACGAAGCAGTACTTC	CASSLPDSSTKQYF
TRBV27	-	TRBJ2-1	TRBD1	TGTGCCAGCAGCCTAGACAGGGGATCCTACAATGAGCAGTTCTTC	CASSLDRGSYNEQFF
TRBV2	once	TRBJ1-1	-	TGTGCCAGCAGGGCCTGGGCTCCTGAAGCTTTCTTT	CASRAWAPEAFF
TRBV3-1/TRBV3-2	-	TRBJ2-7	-	TGTGCCAGCAGCCAAAACAGGGTTGGTGAGCAGTACTTC	CASSQNRVGEQYF
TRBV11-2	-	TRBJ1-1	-	TGTGCCAGCAGCCTACAGGGCATGAACACTGAAGCTTTCTTT	CASSLQGMNTEAFF
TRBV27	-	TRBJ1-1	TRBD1	TGTGCCAGCAGTTTTCGTACGTCCATGACAGGGTCAAACACTGAAGCTTTCTTT	CASSFRTSMTGSNTEAFF
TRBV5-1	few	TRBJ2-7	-	TGCGCCAGCAGCGTAACAGTGAACTCCTACGAGCAGTACTTC	CASSVTVNSYEQYF
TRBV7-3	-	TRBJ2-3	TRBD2	TGTGCCAGCAGCTTAACCCTAGCGGGGGGCACAGATACGCAGTATTTT	CASSLTLAGGTDTQYF
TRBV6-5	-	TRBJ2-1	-	TGTGCCAGACGGGGTGAGTGGGGGCCATACAATGAGCAGTTCTTC	CARRGEWGPYNEQFF
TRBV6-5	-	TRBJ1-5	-	TGTGCCAGCAGTAGCTCGACAGGTGGCAATCAGCCCCAGCATTTT	CASSSSTGGNQPQHF
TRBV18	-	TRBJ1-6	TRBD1	TGTGCCAGCTCACCAGCCGCCGGGACAGGGAATTCACCCCTCCACTTT	CASSPAAGTGNSPLHF
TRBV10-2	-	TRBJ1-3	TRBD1	TGCGCCAGCAGTGAACCTCGACAGGGCTCTGGAAACACCATATATTTT	CASSEPRQGSGNTIYF